A single sample gave rise to the 21 T cell receptor beta chains below, sequenced in a study of identical twins. MiXCR was run by TCRdb on the 5' RACE reads, yielding one entry per CDR3 protein. The repertoire holds 1.5 million to 2 million distinct CDR3 sequences, about 31% seen once, with about 0.3% in the top ten. Sequencing input: cord blood. These receptor sequences come from a newborn girl in good health.

In this sample, this clonotype turned up a few times. V gene TRBV2 combines with J gene TRBJ1-2; TRBD1 agrees at 8 bases. The CDR3 loop spans 13 amino acids. V was clipped by 7 bases and J by 6 bases; unmatched bases: 7. Germline V CDR1 and CDR2: SNHLY, FYNNEI. The CDR3 loop reads CASIGRGLDGYTF. In DNA form, the CDR3 reads TGTGCCAGCATAGGCAGGGGGCTTGATGGCTACACCTTC.

The chain links TRBV7-9 to TRBJ1-2; no firm D call. Germline values: CDR1 SEHNR, CDR2 FQNEAQ (reference sequence). V was clipped by 1 base and J by 8 bases, with 14 bases between them. This CDR3 is 14 amino acids long. DNA of the CDR3: TGTGCCAGCAGCTTAGGGGAGACGGCGGGAGGCTACACCTTC. Its protein is CASSLGETAGGYTF.

The chain employs TRBV7-9 and TRBJ2-6, with TRBD2 matching over 8 bases. CDR1 SEHNR and CDR2 FQNEAQ come from the germline V gene (reference sequence). The V gene end was trimmed by 2 bases and the J gene end by 1 base; junction bases not matched to a gene: 7. The CDR3 covers 18 residues. Here the CDR3 DNA reads TGTGCCAGCAGCTTACTCGGGACTAGTTTTTCTGGGGCCAACGTCCTGACTTTC. Amino acids: CASSLLGTSFSGANVLTF. Combining the CDR3 with reference TRBV7-9 and TRBJ2-6 gives the whole variable domain DTGVSQNPRHKITKRGQNVTFRCDPISEHNRLYWYRQTLGQGPEFLTYFQNEAQLEKSRLLSDRFSAERPKGSFSTLEIQRTEQGDSAMYLCASSLLGTSFSGANVLTFGAGSRLTVL.

In regard to this clonotype: One junction end does not reproduce the germline sequence, and a read error may be involved. The CDR3 bases are TGTGCCAGCAGCTCGATGGGGGTCGATTATGGCTGCACCTTC. Amino acid sequence: CASSSMGVDYGCTF. V is TRBV7-9 and J is TRBJ1-2; TRBD1 might be the D (5 bases). The CDR3 consists of 14 residues. The V gene's germline CDR1 is SEHNR and CDR2 FQNEAQ (reference sequence).

This clonotype was recorded a few times. This rearrangement joins TRBV29-1 to TRBJ1-2, with D unclear. The CDR3 length is 14 residues. V lost 0 bases and J 0 bases, leaving 8 bases between the germline ends. Germline V gene sequence: CDR1 SQVTM, CDR2 ANQGSEA. The CDR3 protein is CSVEDRQTNYGYTF. The CDR3 nucleotides read TGCAGCGTTGAAGATCGGCAGACTAACTATGGCTACACCTTC. The full variable domain, completed using reference TRBV29-1 and TRBJ1-2, is SAVISQKPSRDICQRGTSLTIQCQVDSQVTMMFWYRQQPGQSLTLIATANQGSEATYESGFVIDKFPISRPNLTFSTLTVSNMSPEDSSIYLCSVEDRQTNYGYTFGSGTRLTVV.

Ten or more counts support this clonotype. The chain joins TRBV29-1 to TRBJ1-2, with TRBD1 matching over 7 bases. CDR1 is SQVTM, CDR2 ANQGSEA, per germline. J lost 3 bases, V lost 7 bases, and 8 bases had no gene match. This CDR3 has 13 residues. The CDR3: CSASTGTDYGYTF. Here the CDR3 DNA reads TGCAGCGCCTCGACAGGGACGGACTATGGCTACACCTTC.

The chain uses TRBV19 and TRBJ2-7; a weak D match, TRBD2 (6 bases). The V end lost 5 bases, the J end lost 0 bases, and 17 bases lay between the germline ends. This CDR3 region has 16 residues. Germline-derived CDR1 and CDR2 are LNHDA and SQIVND (reference sequence). This CDR3 reads CASSPRRGTSSYEQYF. The CDR3 DNA follows: TGTGCCAGTAGTCCCAGGCGGGGTACCAGCTCCTACGAGCAGTACTTC.

This clonotype has only one observation. Given a much more abundant clone one base away, this may be a read error. V gene TRBV7-2 combines with J gene TRBJ2-1; D uncertain. Germline CDR1 reads SGHTA; CDR2 reads FQGNSA. The CDR3 is made up of 13 amino acids. Here the CDR3 reads CASSSANYNGQFF. For the CDR3, the DNA is TGTGCCAGCAGTTCAGCGAACTACAATGGGCAGTTCTTC.

The chain recombines TRBV12-3 or TRBV12-4 with TRBJ1-2, with D unresolved. V gave up 0 bases and J gave up 10 bases, with 12 bases separating them. The CDR3 totals 13 residues. CDR3 coding DNA: TGTGCCAGCAGTTTAGCGCGCGGGGATGACTACACCTTC. Protein product: CASSLARGDDYTF.

This clonotype has ten or more counts. The V and J genes are TRBV5-1 and TRBJ2-1, with TRBD1 matching over 7 bases. Germline CDR1 and CDR2: SGHRS and YFSETQ. The CDR3 runs to 14 residues. V lost 4 bases and J lost 3; bases outside the gene matches: 4. This CDR3 reads CASSLGQLYNEQFF. The CDR3 bases are TGCGCCAGCAGCCTGGGACAGCTCTACAATGAGCAGTTCTTC.

This clonotype occurred a few times. V gene TRBV7-2 combines with J gene TRBJ1-6; D remains ambiguous. CDR1 is SGHTA and CDR2 is FQGNSA in the germline V gene. V was cut by 1 base and J by 5 bases, with 15 bases left in between. There are 17 residues in the CDR3. The CDR3 sequence: CASSLVAGSLNNSPLHF. The DNA for the CDR3 is TGTGCCAGCAGCTTAGTGGCAGGCTCCCTGAATAATTCACCCCTCCACTTT.

This clonotype was detected a few times. CDR3 in DNA: TGTGCCAGCAGCTCAATCCGAGACAGGGAAGGGTACGAGCAGTACTTC. It is translated as CASSSIRDREGYEQYF. The chain joins TRBV13 to TRBJ2-7; 7 bases agree with TRBD1. The junction had 13 bases not matched to a gene; V was cut back by 4 bases and J by 4 bases. Germline CDR1 is PRHDT and CDR2 is FYEKMQ (reference sequence). The CDR3 is 16 residues long.

The CDR3 is CATSDRDRVDEQYF. The CDR3 DNA is TGTGCCACCAGCGACCGGGACAGGGTCGACGAGCAGTACTTC. The chain couples TRBV15 to TRBJ2-7; TRBD1 agrees at 9 bases. V gave up 5 bases and J gave up 5 bases; unmatched junction bases: 7. The CDR3 is made up of 14 amino acids. Per germline, CDR1 LNHNV and CDR2 YYDKDF (reference sequence).

This clonotype has a count of ten or more. The V and J genes are TRBV12-3 or TRBV12-4 and TRBJ2-1, with TRBD1 matching 10 bases. The CDR3 is made up of 13 amino acids. Trimming cost V 3 bases and J 8 bases; bases outside gene matches: 1. CDR3 in DNA: TGTGCCAGCAGTTTGGACAGGGGGTATGAGCAGTTCTTC. The encoded protein is CASSLDRGYEQFF.

The chain is built from TRBV7-9 and TRBJ1-2; D is uncertain. Germline V gives CDR1 SEHNR, CDR2 FQNEAQ (reference sequence). Trimming pared 6 bases from V and 0 bases from J, leaving 14 bases between. The CDR3 has 15 amino acids. In DNA form, the CDR3 reads TGTGCCAGCAGTCACTCCGGCAGTCCTAACTATGGCTACACCTTC. Protein sequence: CASSHSGSPNYGYTF.

V usage is TRBV3-1 and J usage is TRBJ2-4, with 10 bases aligning to TRBD2. Germline V gene lookup returns CDR1 LGHDT and CDR2 YNNKEL (reference sequence). CDR3 length equals 17 residues. With V trimmed by 6 bases and J by 1 base, 9 bases remained unmatched. The CDR3, as DNA: TGTGCCAGCAGTCGAACTAGCGGGATGATGGCCAAAAACATTCAGTACTTC. This gives the protein CASSRTSGMMAKNIQYF.

The rearrangement links TRBV6-2 or TRBV6-3 to TRBJ2-1; TRBD2 aligns across 7 bases. The CDR3 totals 15 residues. V lost 3 bases, J lost 5 bases, and 7 bases stayed unmatched. Germline V CDR1 and CDR2: MNHEY, SVGEGT. DNA of the CDR3: TGTGCCAGCAGTTATAGGGCTAGCGGTAACAATGAGCAGTTCTTC. Its translation is CASSYRASGNNEQFF.

The chain joins TRBV7-2 to TRBJ2-1; 13 nucleotides align to TRBD2. V dropped 4 bases and J dropped 3; count of bases not matched to a gene: 9. Looked up from germline, CDR1 is SGHTA and CDR2 is FQGNSA. This CDR3 region has 18 residues. The DNA for the CDR3 is TGTGCCAGCAGCTACCGGACTAGCGGGGGCCCTCGCTACAATGAGCAGTTCTTC. Protein sequence: CASSYRTSGGPRYNEQFF.

A remark on this clonotype: A much more abundant neighbour one base away suggests this may be a read error. The rearrangement joins TRBV11-2 to TRBJ2-1; 8 bases align to TRBD2. The J call may be in error: the DNA end matches TRBJ2-7 better. This CDR3 region has 19 residues. Germline assignment: CDR1 SGHAT and CDR2 FQNNGV. The CDR3, as DNA: TGTGCCAGCAGCTACCTTTGGGCGAGCGGGAGTTTGTTCTACAATGAGCAGTACTTC. Amino acid sequence: CASSYLWASGSLFYNEQYF.

The chain carries TRBV5-1 and TRBJ2-4; D unresolved. V dropped 0 bases and J dropped 1 base, with 8 bases sitting between them. Germline assignment: CDR1 SGHRS and CDR2 YFSETQ. This CDR3 has 15 residues. Here the CDR3 reads CASSLAPWAKNIQYF. In DNA form, the CDR3 reads TGCGCCAGCAGCTTGGCCCCGTGGGCCAAAAACATTCAGTACTTC.

This clonotype has just a few counts. The V and J genes are TRBV20-1 and TRBJ2-1; D possibly corresponds to TRBD2 (5 bases). Germline V lookup: CDR1 DFQATT, CDR2 SNEGSKA (reference sequence). V gave up 4 bases and J gave up 0 bases, with 13 bases separating them. The CDR3 runs to 15 residues. CDR3 region: CSATKRISSYNEQFF. CDR3 coding DNA: TGCAGTGCTACTAAGCGGATTAGCTCCTACAATGAGCAGTTCTTC.